The sequence of this T cell receptor (beta chain) was determined in a study of blood T cell repertoires in COVID-19. Background on the study: COVID-19 samples collected from the United States, Italy and Spain covered acute and convalescent phases.

Trimming cost V 2 bases and J 3 bases, with 13 bases left between them. The germline CDR1 and CDR2 sequences are SGHTA and FQGNSA. This CDR3 has 16 residues. Using immunoSEQ multiplex PCR, the repertoire was profiled, and TCRdb retains in-frame clones only, with some absent. In the table there are about 160,000 clones, over 80% of which are singletons. Material: peripheral blood. The clonotype was recovered from an elderly woman with active or convalescent COVID-19. This rearrangement joins TRBV7-2 to TRBJ1-4, with D unresolved. CDR3: CASSLYPGMANEKLFF. The CDR3 coding sequence is TGTGCCAGCAGCTTATACCCGGGGATGGCTAATGAAAAACTGTTTTTT. Full variable domain (rest looked up from reference TRBV7-2 and TRBJ1-4): GAGVSQSPSNKVTEKGKDVELRCDPISGHTALYWYRQSLGQGLEFLIYFQGNSAPDKSGLPSDRFSAERTGGSVSTLTIQRTQQEDSAVYLCASSLYPGMANEKLFFGSGTQLSVL.